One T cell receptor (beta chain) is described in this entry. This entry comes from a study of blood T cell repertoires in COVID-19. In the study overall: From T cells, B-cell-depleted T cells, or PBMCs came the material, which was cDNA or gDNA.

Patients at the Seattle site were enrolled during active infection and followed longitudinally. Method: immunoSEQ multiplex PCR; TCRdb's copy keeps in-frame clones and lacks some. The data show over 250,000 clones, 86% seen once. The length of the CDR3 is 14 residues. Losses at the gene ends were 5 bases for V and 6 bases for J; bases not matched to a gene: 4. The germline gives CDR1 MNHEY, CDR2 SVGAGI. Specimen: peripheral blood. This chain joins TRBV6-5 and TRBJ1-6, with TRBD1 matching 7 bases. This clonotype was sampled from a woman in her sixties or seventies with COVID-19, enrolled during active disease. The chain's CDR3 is CASSTGTVNSPLHF. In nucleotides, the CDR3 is TGTGCCAGCAGTACCGGGACAGTTAATTCACCCCTCCACTTT.